This is a list of T cell receptor beta chains from one sample in a study of OX40 agonist ivuxolimab in advanced cancers. TCRdb's table, derived via immunoSEQ multiplex PCR, lists solely in-frame clones and lacks some. The sample contains more than 45,000 clones, about 90% of which appear only once. Sequenced material: CD4+ or CD8+ T cells sorted from blood, taken in a trial of the OX40 agonist ivuxolimab. These TCRs come from an adult with an advanced solid tumor such as melanoma, head and neck, liver or kidney cancer. Each CDR3 is given with its conserved first and last residue. Each record gives: J gene, clone size, V gene, D gene, CDR3 DNA, CDR3 protein. A D gene is named only where the DNA matches it firmly. Size values are once, few and many counts, or a class for expanded clones, and some rows have none.

J gene: TRBJ1-2
clone size: -
V gene: TRBV5-4
D gene: -
CDR3 DNA: TGTGCCAGCAGCTTGGAGGGACCGTCCGGCTACACCTTC
CDR3 protein: CASSLEGPSGYTF

J gene: TRBJ2-7
clone size: -
V gene: TRBV6-6
D gene: -
CDR3 DNA: TGTGCCAGCAGTTACTCGATCGCAATAAACTACGAGCAGTACTTC
CDR3 protein: CASSYSIAINYEQYF

J gene: TRBJ1-4
clone size: -
V gene: TRBV6-5
D gene: TRBD1
CDR3 DNA: TGTGCCAGCACCCCCGACAGGGAGAGCGAAAAACTGTTTTTT
CDR3 protein: CASTPDRESEKLFF

J gene: TRBJ2-1
clone size: -
V gene: TRBV9
D gene: TRBD2
CDR3 DNA: TGTGCCAGCAGCGTAGGGGGACTAGCGGGAGATGAGCAGTTCTTC
CDR3 protein: CASSVGGLAGDEQFF

J gene: TRBJ2-2
clone size: -
V gene: TRBV10-3
D gene: TRBD2
CDR3 DNA: TGTGCCATCCCTGGACTAGCGGCGAACACCGGGGAGCTGTTTTTT
CDR3 protein: CAIPGLAANTGELFF

J gene: TRBJ1-2
clone size: -
V gene: TRBV7-2
D gene: -
CDR3 DNA: TGTGCCAGCAGCTTTCCCCTCTCCTTC
CDR3 protein: CASSFPLSF

J gene: TRBJ2-7
clone size: -
V gene: TRBV5-4
D gene: TRBD2
CDR3 DNA: TGTGCCAGCAGCTTGGCCCCAGCTAGCGGGAGTAGCTCCTACGAGCAGTACTTC
CDR3 protein: CASSLAPASGSSSYEQYF

J gene: TRBJ2-3
clone size: -
V gene: TRBV7-9
D gene: TRBD2
CDR3 DNA: TGTGCCAGCAGCTTGGGACTAGCGGGACCAGATACGCAGTATTTT
CDR3 protein: CASSLGLAGPDTQYF

J gene: TRBJ1-4
clone size: -
V gene: TRBV7-9
D gene: -
CDR3 DNA: TGTGCCAGCAGCTTAGGAGGGGAAAAACTGTTTTTT
CDR3 protein: CASSLGGEKLFF

J gene: TRBJ2-7
clone size: once
V gene: TRBV7-9
D gene: -
CDR3 DNA: TGTGCCAGCAGCCGAAATAGTGGAGGCGAGCAGTACTTC
CDR3 protein: CASSRNSGGEQYF

J gene: TRBJ1-4
clone size: -
V gene: TRBV11-3
D gene: -
CDR3 DNA: TGTGCCAGCAGCTTAGTTGGAGGGTCGGCTGAAAAACTGTTTTTT
CDR3 protein: CASSLVGGSAEKLFF

J gene: TRBJ1-3
clone size: -
V gene: TRBV5-6
D gene: -
CDR3 DNA: TGTGCCAGCAGCTTGGAAGCAGGGGTATCCGGAAACACCATATATTTT
CDR3 protein: CASSLEAGVSGNTIYF

J gene: TRBJ1-1
clone size: -
V gene: TRBV18
D gene: -
CDR3 DNA: TGTGCCAGCTCCCAAACGGGCCCTGAAGCTTTCTTT
CDR3 protein: CASSQTGPEAFF

J gene: TRBJ2-7
clone size: -
V gene: TRBV12-5
D gene: TRBD2
CDR3 DNA: TGTGCTAGTGGGCCGGGACTAGCGGGTACCTACGAGCAGTACTTC
CDR3 protein: CASGPGLAGTYEQYF

J gene: TRBJ2-5
clone size: -
V gene: TRBV6-1
D gene: TRBD1
CDR3 DNA: TGTGCCAGCAGTGAAGATCCCGGGACAGGGGGGGACGAGACCCAGTACTTC
CDR3 protein: CASSEDPGTGGDETQYF

J gene: TRBJ2-3
clone size: -
V gene: TRBV19
D gene: -
CDR3 DNA: TGTGCCAGTAGCGAAGAGTATTCTAGCACAGATACGCAGTATTTT
CDR3 protein: CASSEEYSSTDTQYF

J gene: TRBJ2-2
clone size: -
V gene: TRBV4-3
D gene: -
CDR3 DNA: TGCGCCAGCAGCCAAGATTTGGGGGCTAGCGCCGGGGAGCTGTTTTTT
CDR3 protein: CASSQDLGASAGELFF

J gene: TRBJ2-7
clone size: -
V gene: TRBV7-2
D gene: -
CDR3 DNA: TGTGCCAGCAGCACCCCCAGGGGGGGGACCACGTCCTACGAGCAGTACTTC
CDR3 protein: CASSTPRGGTTSYEQYF

J gene: TRBJ1-5
clone size: -
V gene: TRBV4-1
D gene: TRBD1
CDR3 DNA: TGCGCCAGCAGCCCCAGGGACAGGGTTAGCAATCAGCCCCAGCATTTT
CDR3 protein: CASSPRDRVSNQPQHF

J gene: TRBJ2-1
clone size: once
V gene: TRBV7-2
D gene: -
CDR3 DNA: TGTGCCAGCAGCTTAATCCACTCGTCCCATGAGCAGTTCTTC
CDR3 protein: CASSLIHSSHEQFF

J gene: TRBJ2-3
clone size: -
V gene: TRBV9
D gene: -
CDR3 DNA: TGTGCCAGCAGCGACGTCCCCGATACGCAAGTGTCCCAGTATTTT
CDR3 protein: CASSDVPDTQVSQYF

J gene: TRBJ2-5
clone size: -
V gene: TRBV2
D gene: -
CDR3 DNA: TGTGCCAGCAGTCCAGAACAGTTCCAGTACTTC
CDR3 protein: CASSPEQFQYF

J gene: TRBJ2-1
clone size: -
V gene: TRBV29-1
D gene: -
CDR3 DNA: TGCAGCAAAATCCCGGGACTGTTCTCCTACAATGAGCAGTTCTTC
CDR3 protein: CSKIPGLFSYNEQFF

J gene: TRBJ2-4
clone size: -
V gene: TRBV27
D gene: -
CDR3 DNA: TGTGCCAGCAGTGCCCTAGCCAAAAACATTCAGTACTTC
CDR3 protein: CASSALAKNIQYF

J gene: TRBJ1-1
clone size: -
V gene: TRBV4-1
D gene: TRBD1
CDR3 DNA: TGCGCCAGCAGCCAAGGACTCTTGGGACAGGGAAGGAGAGGGTACACTGAAGCTTTCTTT
CDR3 protein: CASSQGLLGQGRRGYTEAFF

J gene: TRBJ1-2
clone size: -
V gene: TRBV4-2
D gene: TRBD1
CDR3 DNA: TGTGCCAGCAGCCAAGAGGGACAGGGAAGCGGCTACACCTTC
CDR3 protein: CASSQEGQGSGYTF

J gene: TRBJ2-3
clone size: -
V gene: TRBV5-4
D gene: -
CDR3 DNA: TGTGCCAGCAGCTTGATCGGGAGCACAGATACGCAGTATTTT
CDR3 protein: CASSLIGSTDTQYF

J gene: TRBJ1-1
clone size: -
V gene: TRBV6-5
D gene: TRBD1
CDR3 DNA: TGTGCCAGCAGTGAAGGGACAGGGGGCTCAGCTTTCTTT
CDR3 protein: CASSEGTGGSAFF

J gene: TRBJ1-1
clone size: -
V gene: TRBV9
D gene: -
CDR3 DNA: TGTGCCAGCAGCGGATACAGCACTGAAGCTTTCTTT
CDR3 protein: CASSGYSTEAFF

J gene: TRBJ1-5
clone size: -
V gene: TRBV2
D gene: -
CDR3 DNA: TGTGCCAGCAGTGTGCAGAGCAATCAGCCCCAGCATTTT
CDR3 protein: CASSVQSNQPQHF

J gene: TRBJ2-2
clone size: few
V gene: TRBV11-2
D gene: -
CDR3 DNA: TGTGCCAGCAGCTCCCGGGGGGCGGGTAACACCGGGGAGCTGTTTTTT
CDR3 protein: CASSSRGAGNTGELFF

J gene: TRBJ2-7
clone size: -
V gene: TRBV4-3
D gene: TRBD2
CDR3 DNA: TGCGCCAGCAGCCAAGGACTAGCGGTCGAGCAGTACTTC
CDR3 protein: CASSQGLAVEQYF

J gene: TRBJ1-4
clone size: -
V gene: TRBV7-9
D gene: -
CDR3 DNA: TGTGCCAGCAGCCGGGGACTCCGAGTCGATAATGAAAAACTGTTTTTT
CDR3 protein: CASSRGLRVDNEKLFF

J gene: TRBJ1-3
clone size: -
V gene: TRBV7-9
D gene: -
CDR3 DNA: TGTGCCAGCAGCTCCGGGACGGGCTCTGGAAACACCATATATTTT
CDR3 protein: CASSSGTGSGNTIYF

J gene: TRBJ2-7
clone size: few
V gene: TRBV5-1
D gene: -
CDR3 DNA: TGCGCCAGCAGCTTCCAGCAGGGGTCTGGCGAGCAGTACTTC
CDR3 protein: CASSFQQGSGEQYF

J gene: TRBJ2-4
clone size: -
V gene: TRBV19
D gene: TRBD1
CDR3 DNA: TGTGCCAGTAGTCGTGACCCAGCAGGGGGCAACGACATTCAGTACTTC
CDR3 protein: CASSRDPAGGNDIQYF